Presented here are 10 T cell receptor beta chains from one specimen sequenced in a study of siplizumab effects on memory and regulatory T cells. Profiled with immunoSEQ multiplex PCR; TCRdb holds only in-frame clones, not every one. The data show under 9,000 clones, roughly two fifths seen once. Which antigens these TCRs recognize remains unknown. Cocultured for around six days at 37°C were the mixed lymphocyte reaction cells. The sample consisted of CFSE-low (dividing) CD8+ T cells sorted from an allogeneic mixed lymphocyte reaction. The source of these receptors is a human donor in good health; the cells came from an allogeneic mixed lymphocyte reaction.

This clone is classed as medium-sized. CDR3 bases: TGTGCCAGCAGCTGGGACCGGGACGAGCAGTACTTC. Residues: CASSWDRDEQYF. This chain joins TRBV5-8 and TRBJ2-7; D is tentatively TRBD1 or TRBD2 (5 bases each). The ends were cut back, 3 bases at V and 5 bases at J, with 9 bases in the middle. The V gene's germline CDR1 is SGHTS and CDR2 YDEGEE. This CDR3 comprises 12 residues.

The V and J genes are TRBV19 and TRBJ2-1; D unresolved. Germline V lookup: CDR1 LNHDA, CDR2 SQIVND (reference sequence). The CDR3 extends over 12 amino acids. V was pared by 5 bases and J by 4 bases, with 6 bases between. The CDR3 nucleotides read TGTGCCAGTAGTCATCCATACAATGAGCAGTTCTTC. Encoded protein: CASSHPYNEQFF.

The V and J genes are TRBV5-6 and TRBJ2-7; 7 bases fit TRBD2. The J segment lost 0 bases and the V segment lost 3 bases, leaving 9 bases of the junction unmatched. Germline V gene data show CDR1 as SGHDT and CDR2 as YYEEEE. CDR3 size: 16 residues. The DNA of the CDR3 is TGTGCCAGCAGCTCTATCGGACTAGAAAGCTCCTACGAGCAGTACTTC. This gives the protein CASSSIGLESSYEQYF.

This chain connects TRBV5-6 to TRBJ2-3; 8 nucleotides match TRBD2. The ends lost 0 bases at V and 3 bases at J; junction bases unmatched: 6. The CDR3 has 16 amino acids. Germline-derived CDR1 and CDR2 are SGHDT and YYEEEE. CDR3 nucleotide sequence: TGTGCCAGCAGCTTGGCCGTGCGGGAGGAGACAGATACGCAGTATTTT. Translation gives CASSLAVREETDTQYF.

Only a few counts were recorded for this clone. The rearrangement uses TRBV12-5 and TRBJ1-2; D not resolved. The V end was cut by 4 bases, the J end by 1 base, with 16 bases between. Germline lookup yields CDR1 LGHNT and CDR2 FRNRAP. CDR3 length: 16 residues. CDR3 loop: CASGSGSTRSNYGYTF. The CDR3 region has the DNA TGTGCTAGTGGTTCAGGCAGCACAAGGAGTAACTATGGCTACACCTTC.

This clone was counted a few times. The gene calls are TRBV9 and TRBJ2-2; the match to TRBD1 covers 8 bases. Germline assignment: CDR1 SGDLS and CDR2 YYNGEE. V lost 0 bases, J lost 5 bases, and 3 bases stayed unmatched. This CDR3 region has 15 residues. The CDR3 region is CASSVARGQTGELFF. Written as DNA, the CDR3 is TGTGCCAGCAGCGTAGCCAGGGGGCAGACCGGGGAGCTGTTTTTT.

The chain couples TRBV19 to TRBJ1-4, with 7 bases aligning to TRBD1. V trimming: 3 bases; J trimming: 0 bases; junction bases outside the gene matches: 1. Per the germline V gene, CDR1 is LNHDA and CDR2 is SQIVND (reference sequence). The CDR3 spans 15 residues. The CDR3 bases are TGTGCCAGTAGTATGGGACAGCCAACTAATGAAAAACTGTTTTTT. Translated, it gives CASSMGQPTNEKLFF.

The chain has TRBV7-6 and TRBJ2-3; possible D gene TRBD2, 6 bases. V was cut by 5 bases and J by 0 bases, with 9 bases left in between. The length of the CDR3 is 14 residues. In germline, CDR1 is SGHVS, CDR2 FNYEAQ. CDR3 sequence: CASSPGLSTDTQYF. The CDR3 DNA is TGTGCCAGCAGCCCGGGACTTAGCACAGATACGCAGTATTTT. The full variable domain, rest sourced from reference TRBV7-6 and TRBJ2-3, is GAGVSQSPRYKVTKRGQDVALRCDPISGHVSLYWYRQALGQGPEFLTYFNYEAQQDKSGLPNDRFSAERPEGSISTLTIQRTEQRDSAMYRCASSPGLSTDTQYFGPGTRLTVL.

The chain uses TRBV6-6 and TRBJ2-7; 10 bases agree with TRBD1. The germline V gene has CDR1 MNHNY and CDR2 SVGAGI (reference sequence). The CDR3 is made up of 15 amino acids. Trimming removed 1 base from V and 2 bases from J; junction bases left unmatched: 2. Here the CDR3 DNA reads TGTGCCAGCAGTTACTACGGACAGGGGGCCTACGAGCAGTACTTC. Amino acid sequence: CASSYYGQGAYEQYF.

This sequence joins TRBV7-2 and TRBJ1-1, with D hard to call. Germline CDR1 and CDR2: SGHTA and FQGNSA. The CDR3 consists of 13 residues. The germline V and J ends were trimmed by 5 bases and 3 bases, with 10 bases remaining between them. The CDR3: CASSKGGYTEAFF. CDR3 nucleotide sequence: TGTGCCAGCAGCAAGGGAGGATACACTGAAGCTTTCTTT.